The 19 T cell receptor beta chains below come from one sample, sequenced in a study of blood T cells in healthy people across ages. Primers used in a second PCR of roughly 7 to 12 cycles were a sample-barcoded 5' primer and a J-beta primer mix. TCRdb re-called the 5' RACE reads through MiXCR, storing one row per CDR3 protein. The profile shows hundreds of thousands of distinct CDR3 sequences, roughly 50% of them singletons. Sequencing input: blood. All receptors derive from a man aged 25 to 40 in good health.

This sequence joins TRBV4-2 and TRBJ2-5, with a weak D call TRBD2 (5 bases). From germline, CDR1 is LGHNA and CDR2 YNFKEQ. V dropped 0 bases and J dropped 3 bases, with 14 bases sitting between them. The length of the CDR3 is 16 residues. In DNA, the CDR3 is TGTGCCAGCAGCCAAGATAGCGTTTCCCGGAAAGAGACCCAGTACTTC. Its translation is CASSQDSVSRKETQYF.

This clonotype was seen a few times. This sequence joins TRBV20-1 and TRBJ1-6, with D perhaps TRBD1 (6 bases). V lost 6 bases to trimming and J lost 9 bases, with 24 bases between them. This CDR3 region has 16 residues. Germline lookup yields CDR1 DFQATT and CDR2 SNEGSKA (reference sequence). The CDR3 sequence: CSAPVGGTRRGSPLHF. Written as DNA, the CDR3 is TGCAGTGCCCCGGTTGGGGGGACAAGGAGAGGTTCACCCCTCCACTTT.

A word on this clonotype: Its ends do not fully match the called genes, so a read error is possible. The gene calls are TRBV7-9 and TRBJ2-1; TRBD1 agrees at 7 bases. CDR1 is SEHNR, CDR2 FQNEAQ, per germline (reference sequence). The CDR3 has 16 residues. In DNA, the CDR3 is TGTGCCAGCACCGAACTTCCGGGACAGATGTACAATGAACAGTTCTTC. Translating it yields CASTELPGQMYNEQFF.

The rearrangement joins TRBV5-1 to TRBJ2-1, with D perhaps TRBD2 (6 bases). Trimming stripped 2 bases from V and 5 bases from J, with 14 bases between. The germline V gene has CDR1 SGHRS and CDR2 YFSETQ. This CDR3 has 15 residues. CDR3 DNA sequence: TGCGCCAGCAGCTTCCTCGGGAGTGAAAACAATGAGCAGTTCTTC. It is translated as CASSFLGSENNEQFF.

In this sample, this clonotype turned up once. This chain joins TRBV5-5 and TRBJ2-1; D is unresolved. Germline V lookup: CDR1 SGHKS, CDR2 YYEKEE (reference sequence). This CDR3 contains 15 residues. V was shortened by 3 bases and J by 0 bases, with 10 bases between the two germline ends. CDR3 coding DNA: TGTGCCAGCAGCTCTTCAATAGTCTCCTACAATGAGCAGTTCTTC. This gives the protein CASSSSIVSYNEQFF.

CDR3 bases: TGTGCCAGCAGTGGCTCTGAACGTGGGACGCAGTATTTT. Its protein product is CASSGSERGTQYF. The chain joins TRBV27 to TRBJ2-3; no reliable D call. With 5 bases removed from V and 9 bases from J, the gap between germline ends came to 15 bases. This CDR3 contains 13 residues. CDR1 is MNHEY, CDR2 SMNVEV, per germline (reference sequence).

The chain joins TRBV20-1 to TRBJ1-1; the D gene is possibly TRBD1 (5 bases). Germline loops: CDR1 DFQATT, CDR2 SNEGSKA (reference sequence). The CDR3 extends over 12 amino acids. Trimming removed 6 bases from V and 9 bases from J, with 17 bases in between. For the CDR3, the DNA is TGCAGTGCCTTGACAGTGGTGAAGAAAGCTTTCTTT. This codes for CSALTVVKKAFF.

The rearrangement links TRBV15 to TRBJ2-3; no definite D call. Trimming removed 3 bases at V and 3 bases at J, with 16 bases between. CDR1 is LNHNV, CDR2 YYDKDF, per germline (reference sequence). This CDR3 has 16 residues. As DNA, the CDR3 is TGTGCCACCAGCAGCGGCTATGGGCCGAGGACAGATACGCAGTATTTT. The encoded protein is CATSSGYGPRTDTQYF.

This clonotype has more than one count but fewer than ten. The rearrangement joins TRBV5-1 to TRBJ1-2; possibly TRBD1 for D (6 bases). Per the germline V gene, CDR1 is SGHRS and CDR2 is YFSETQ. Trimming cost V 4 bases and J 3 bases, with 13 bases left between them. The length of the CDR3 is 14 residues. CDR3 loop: CASSPEGDDYGYTF. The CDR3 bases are TGCGCCAGCAGCCCCGAGGGGGACGACTATGGCTACACCTTC.

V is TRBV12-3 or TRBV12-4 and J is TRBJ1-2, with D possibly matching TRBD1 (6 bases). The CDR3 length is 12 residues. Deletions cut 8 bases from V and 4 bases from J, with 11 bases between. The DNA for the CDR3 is TGTGCCAGCGGAAAACAGGGCTATGGCTACACCTTC. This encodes CASGKQGYGYTF.

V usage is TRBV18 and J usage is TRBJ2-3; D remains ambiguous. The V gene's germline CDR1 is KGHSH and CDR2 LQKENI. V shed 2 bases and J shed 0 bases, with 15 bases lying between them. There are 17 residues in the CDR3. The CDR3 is CASSPNPQTSSTDTQYF. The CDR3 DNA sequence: TGTGCCAGCTCACCAAACCCCCAGACTTCTAGCACAGATACGCAGTATTTT.

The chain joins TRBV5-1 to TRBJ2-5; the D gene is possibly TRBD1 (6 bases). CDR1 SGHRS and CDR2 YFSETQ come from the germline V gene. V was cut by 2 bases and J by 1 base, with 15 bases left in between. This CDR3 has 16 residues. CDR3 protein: CASSLTGPDIQETQYF. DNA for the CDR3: TGCGCCAGCAGCTTAACAGGGCCCGATATCCAAGAGACCCAGTACTTC.

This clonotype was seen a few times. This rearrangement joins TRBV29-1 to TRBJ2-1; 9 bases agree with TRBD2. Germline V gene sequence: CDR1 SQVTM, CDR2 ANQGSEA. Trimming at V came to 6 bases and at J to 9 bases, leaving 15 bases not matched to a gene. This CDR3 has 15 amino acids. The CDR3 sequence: CSVGEGGRGPTEQFF. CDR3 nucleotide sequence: TGCAGCGTGGGAGAGGGCGGGAGGGGCCCCACTGAGCAGTTCTTC.

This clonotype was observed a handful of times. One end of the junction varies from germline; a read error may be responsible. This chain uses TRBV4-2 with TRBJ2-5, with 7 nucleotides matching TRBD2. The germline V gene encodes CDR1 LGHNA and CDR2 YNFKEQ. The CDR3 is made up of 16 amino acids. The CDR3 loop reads CASSLLAGPFQETQYF. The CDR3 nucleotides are TGTGCCAGCAGCCTTTTAGCGGGCCCCTTCCAAGAGACTCAGTACTTC.

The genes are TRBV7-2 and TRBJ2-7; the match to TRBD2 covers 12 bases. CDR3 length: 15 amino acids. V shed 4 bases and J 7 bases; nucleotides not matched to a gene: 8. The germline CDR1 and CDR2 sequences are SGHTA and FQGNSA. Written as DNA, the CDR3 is TGTGCCAGCAGCTCGACTAGCGGGAGTTGGGAAGAGCAGTACTTC. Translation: CASSSTSGSWEEQYF.

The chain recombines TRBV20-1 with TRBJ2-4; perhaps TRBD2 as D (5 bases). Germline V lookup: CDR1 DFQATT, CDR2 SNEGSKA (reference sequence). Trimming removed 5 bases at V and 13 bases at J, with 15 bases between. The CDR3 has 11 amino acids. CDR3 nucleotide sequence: TGCAGTGCTCTTTGGGCCGGCGGGCAGTACTTC. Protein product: CSALWAGGQYF.

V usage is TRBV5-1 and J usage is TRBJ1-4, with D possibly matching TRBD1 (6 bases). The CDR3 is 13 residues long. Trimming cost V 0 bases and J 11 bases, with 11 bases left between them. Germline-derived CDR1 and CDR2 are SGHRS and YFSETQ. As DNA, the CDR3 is TGCGCCAGCAGCTTGGGCAGCCAGGGGAAACTGTTTTTT. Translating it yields CASSLGSQGKLFF.

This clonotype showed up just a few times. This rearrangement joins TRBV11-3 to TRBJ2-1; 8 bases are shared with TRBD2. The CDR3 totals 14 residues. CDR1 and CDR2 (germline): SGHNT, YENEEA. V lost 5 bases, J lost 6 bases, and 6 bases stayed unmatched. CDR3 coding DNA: TGTGCCAGCAGCGTCGGGGGGGCAATCAATGAGCAGTTCTTC. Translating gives CASSVGGAINEQFF.

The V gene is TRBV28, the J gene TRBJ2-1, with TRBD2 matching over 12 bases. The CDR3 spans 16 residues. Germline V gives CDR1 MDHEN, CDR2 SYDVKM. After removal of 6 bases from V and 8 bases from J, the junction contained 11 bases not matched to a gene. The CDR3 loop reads CASRAGLAGKSYEQFF. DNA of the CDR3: TGTGCCAGCAGAGCCGGACTAGCGGGAAAAAGCTATGAGCAGTTCTTC.